This T cell receptor (beta chain) was observed in a study of identical twins. TCRdb reprocessed the 5' RACE reads via MiXCR and lists one record per CDR3 protein. The sample has approximately 240,000 distinct CDR3 sequences, over 12% seen once. There are a few counts of this clonotype. The sample was memory (CD45RO+) T cells sorted from blood. The sequence was obtained from a woman in her late teens or twenties in good health.

CDR3 region: CASSLIEGGGEQFF. CDR3 in DNA: TGCGCCAGCAGCCTAATAGAGGGCGGAGGGGAGCAGTTCTTC. The V call is TRBV5-1, the J call TRBJ2-1, with D perhaps TRBD2 (6 bases). Germline loops: CDR1 SGHRS, CDR2 YFSETQ. V shed 4 bases and J shed 10 bases, with 18 bases lying between them. CDR3 length equals 14 residues.